This TCR beta chain comes out of a study of shared clonotypes between healthy human individuals. Study findings and constraints: Estimated richness was generally greater in naive than memory subsets. Compared with clonotypes that all four donors shared, non-shared clonotypes had lower generation probabilities. Rarefaction curves obtained for sorted subsets showed sequencing incomplete despite large depth.

The CDR3 runs 11 residues. The ends were cut back, 6 bases at V and 3 bases at J, with 4 bases in the middle. Germline CDR1 is MNHNS and CDR2 is SASEGT. Clones were sequenced by immunoSEQ multiplex PCR, and TCRdb holds only the in-frame ones, with some missing. The sample gives a few hundred thousand clones, 96% of which show up once; 0.32% is in the top ten. In the case of this clone: Its antigen is undetermined.

Sequencing input: memory CD8+ T cells sorted from blood. Stated subset: CD45RO+ cells pooled with CCR7-negative TemRA cells. The source of this sequence is a man aged 25 to 45 in good health. V and J are TRBV6-1 and TRBJ2-3; D not resolved. Written as DNA, the CDR3 is TGTGCCAGCAGAGTTACAGATACGCAGTATTTT. This sequence encodes CASRVTDTQYF.